This is a list of T cell receptor beta chains from one sample in a study of T cell responses to AZD1222 COVID-19 vaccine. Assay: immunoSEQ multiplex PCR; the TCRdb copy retains only in-frame clones and omits some. The sample carries over 120,000 clones, 85% to 95% recorded once. Sample: peripheral blood, taken 28 days after the second AZD1222 dose. These receptor sequences come from an adult who received the AZD1222 COVID-19 vaccine. CDR3s include the opening cysteine and the closing phenylalanine or tryptophan. The D gene is left open where the match is weak. Part of the rows lack a size; the others show once, few, many or a class for expanded clones.

>NA|TRBV4-3|TRBJ1-4|TRBD1
CASGAGQSNEKLFF
TGCGCCAGCGGCGCGGGACAGTCTAATGAAAAACTGTTTTTT
>NA|TRBV5-1|TRBJ1-1|NA
CASSAIEGFGQAFF
TGCGCCAGCAGCGCGATTGAGGGGTTCGGTCAAGCTTTCTTT
>NA|TRBV19|TRBJ1-5|NA
CASSMGGPYSNQPQHF
TGTGCCAGTAGTATGGGGGGCCCTTATAGCAATCAGCCCCAGCATTTT
>NA|TRBV6-1|TRBJ1-3|NA
CASSEVVAVSGNTIYF
TGTGCCAGCAGTGAAGTTGTGGCGGTCTCTGGAAACACCATATATTTT
>NA|TRBV21-1|TRBJ1-1|NA
CASSTSEDTEAFF
TGTGCCAGCAGCACTTCAGAGGACACTGAAGCTTTCTTT
>NA|TRBV5-8|TRBJ1-2|NA
CASRIAGTNYGYTF
TGTGCCAGCAGGATTGCGGGAACTAACTATGGCTACACCTTC
>NA|TRBV14|TRBJ1-2|NA
CARGGLREYYGYTF
TGTGCCAGAGGGGGTTTAAGGGAATACTATGGCTACACCTTC
>NA|TRBV19|TRBJ2-7|NA
CASSIRMTAHYEQYF
TGTGCCAGTAGTATACGCATGACAGCCCACTACGAGCAGTACTTC
>NA|TRBV6-6|TRBJ1-5|NA
CASTQPPGDSNQPQHF
TGTGCCAGCACCCAACCCCCCGGTGATAGCAATCAGCCCCAGCATTTT
>NA|TRBV28|TRBJ1-5|NA
CASSVERRGNQPQHF
TGTGCCAGCAGCGTCGAACGGAGGGGCAATCAGCCCCAGCATTTT
>NA|TRBV11-2|TRBJ2-2|NA
CASSHRLGSTGELFF
TGTGCCAGCAGCCATCGACTGGGGAGCACCGGGGAGCTGTTTTTT
>few|TRBV12-3/TRBV12-4|TRBJ1-1|NA
CASTANTEAFF
TGTGCCAGCACAGCGAACACTGAAGCTTTCTTT
>NA|TRBV12-5|TRBJ2-2|TRBD2
CASGPGTSGFTGELFF
TGTGCTAGTGGTCCCGGGACTAGCGGATTCACCGGGGAGCTGTTTTTT
>NA|TRBV5-1|TRBJ2-3|TRBD2
CASRRLAGVDTDTQYF
TGCGCCAGCAGAAGACTAGCGGGAGTAGATACAGATACGCAGTATTTT
>NA|TRBV4-2|TRBJ1-2|TRBD1
CASSQDRTGAAGYTF
TGTGCCAGCAGCCAAGATCGAACAGGGGCGGCGGGCTACACCTTC
>NA|TRBV5-1|TRBJ1-2|NA
CASSPFQGNDYGYTF
TGCGCCAGCAGCCCCTTTCAGGGAAACGACTATGGCTACACCTTC
>NA|TRBV4-2|TRBJ2-3|NA
CASSQETGVATSTDTQYF
TGTGCCAGCAGCCAAGAAACAGGAGTAGCGACAAGCACAGATACGCAGTATTTT
>NA|TRBV6-5|TRBJ2-2|NA
CASSGNSGELFF
TGTGCCAGCAGCGGAAACAGCGGGGAGCTGTTTTTT
>NA|TRBV5-1|TRBJ2-7|NA
CASSLAAGQLYEQYF
TGCGCCAGCAGCTTGGCAGCCGGACAGCTATACGAGCAGTACTTC
>NA|TRBV9|TRBJ1-2|TRBD1
CASSVGGRGDGYTF
TGTGCCAGCAGCGTAGGTGGCAGGGGGGATGGCTACACCTTC
>few|TRBV7-9|TRBJ2-1|NA
CASSLPTLTIKYNEQFF
TGTGCCAGCAGCTTACCCACCCTGACAATAAAATACAATGAGCAGTTCTTC
>NA|TRBV13|TRBJ1-2|NA
CASSLAGVYGYTF
TGTGCCAGCAGCTTAGCAGGGGTCTATGGCTACACCTTC
>NA|TRBV6-5|TRBJ1-2|NA
CASSYVSGPYGYTF
TGTGCCAGCAGTTACGTCAGTGGTCCCTATGGCTACACCTTC
>NA|TRBV6-2/TRBV6-3|TRBJ2-2|TRBD2
CASSQRLAVNTGELFF
TGTGCCAGCAGTCAACGACTAGCGGTCAACACCGGGGAGCTGTTTTTT
>once|TRBV7-3|TRBJ2-1|NA
CASSSGSDRNEQFF
TGTGCCAGCAGCAGCGGGTCCGATAGGAATGAGCAGTTCTTC
>NA|TRBV28|TRBJ1-1|NA
CASSSRTDHTEAFF
TGTGCCAGCAGTTCTCGGACAGATCACACTGAAGCTTTCTTT
>NA|TRBV10-3|TRBJ2-2|NA
CAISEGQFGELFF
TGTGCCATCAGTGAAGGACAGTTCGGGGAGCTGTTTTTT
>NA|TRBV28|TRBJ2-5|NA
CATLPWTDQETQYF
TGTGCCACCCTCCCGTGGACAGATCAGGAGACCCAGTACTTC
>NA|TRBV10-2|TRBJ1-2|NA
CASSESLMGYYRSGLLNGYTF
TGCGCCAGCAGTGAAAGTCTTATGGGTTACTATAGGTCGGGTCTTCTTAACGGCTACACCTTC
>NA|TRBV11-2|TRBJ1-2|NA
CASSADSESYGYTF
TGTGCCAGCAGCGCTGACAGTGAGTCCTATGGCTACACCTTC
>NA|TRBV18|TRBJ1-1|NA
CASSPENTEAFF
TGTGCCAGCTCACCGGAGAACACTGAAGCTTTCTTT
>NA|TRBV29-1|TRBJ2-3|NA
CSVDLTDTDTQYF
TGCAGCGTTGATCTCACAGACACAGATACGCAGTATTTT
>NA|TRBV4-1|TRBJ2-5|NA
CASSQDHYQETQYF
TGCGCCAGCAGCCAAGATCACTACCAAGAGACCCAGTACTTC
>NA|TRBV4-1|TRBJ2-2|NA
CASSHGEGELFF
TGCGCCAGCAGCCATGGGGAAGGGGAGCTGTTTTTT
>NA|TRBV7-9|TRBJ1-6|TRBD1
CASRGQGINSPLHF
TGTGCCAGCAGAGGACAGGGAATTAATTCACCCCTCCACTTT
>NA|TRBV30|TRBJ1-1|NA
CAWSTGRTEAFF
TGTGCCTGGAGTACGGGTCGGACTGAAGCTTTCTTT
>NA|TRBV3-1/TRBV3-2|TRBJ1-2|TRBD1
CASSQGMTGTNGYTF
TGTGCCAGCAGCCAAGGTATGACAGGGACGAACGGCTACACCTTC
>NA|TRBV15|TRBJ2-7|NA
CATSRDRGSSYEQYF
TGTGCCACCAGCAGAGATCGAGGGTCTTCCTACGAGCAGTACTTC
>NA|TRBV5-1|TRBJ2-1|NA
CASSLGQDEQFF
TGCGCCAGCAGCTTGGGACAGGATGAGCAGTTCTTC
>once|TRBV3-1/TRBV3-2|TRBJ2-1|NA
CASSLREIYNEQFF
TGTGCCAGCAGCCTCCGAGAAATTTACAATGAGCAGTTCTTC
>once|TRBV19|TRBJ1-1|NA
CASSRTVNTEAFF
TGTGCCAGTAGTAGGACGGTGAACACTGAAGCTTTCTTT
>NA|TRBV5-6|TRBJ1-5|TRBD1
CASSWWDRAGNQPQHF
TGTGCCAGCAGCTGGTGGGACAGGGCTGGCAATCAGCCCCAGCATTTT
>NA|TRBV6-6|TRBJ2-2|TRBD1
CASSHTLGTENTGELFF
TGTGCCAGCAGTCATACTCTGGGGACAGAGAACACCGGGGAGCTGTTTTTT
>NA|TRBV7-9|TRBJ2-2|NA
CASSSAIRSGELFF
TGTGCCAGCAGCTCAGCGATCCGGTCCGGGGAGCTGTTTTTT